This T cell receptor beta chain was sequenced during a study of shared clonotypes between healthy human individuals. In the case of this clone: Its specificity is unknown.

Sorted-subset replicate PCR reactions contained roughly 200 ng DNA, corresponding to around 30,000 T cell genomes. The method was immunoSEQ multiplex PCR; TCRdb's version includes in-frame clones alone and lacks a portion of them. The table shows about 2.1 million clones, with about 93% occurring only once. Naive-designated CD8 cells lacked CD45RO, were positively enriched for CCR7, and omitted terminally differentiated effector memory CD45RA+ cells. The study drew all its donors from Caucasian adults living in Nashville, Tennessee. Study-wide results and limits: Clonotype sharing across donors was expected to vary with sequencing depth.

Germline lookup yields CDR1 SEHNR and CDR2 FQNEAQ (reference sequence). V was clipped by 2 bases and J by 5 bases, with 6 bases between them. This CDR3 contains 13 residues. Sequencing input: naive CD8+ T cells from PBMCs. This clonotype originated in a man aged 18 to 29 in good health. Some clones in this sample may be carry-over from other donors' samples. The V and J genes are TRBV7-9 and TRBJ2-2; D not resolved. CDR3 sequence reads: CASSLLVTGELFF. The CDR3 DNA sequence: TGTGCCAGCAGCTTACTCGTGACCGGGGAGCTGTTTTTT.